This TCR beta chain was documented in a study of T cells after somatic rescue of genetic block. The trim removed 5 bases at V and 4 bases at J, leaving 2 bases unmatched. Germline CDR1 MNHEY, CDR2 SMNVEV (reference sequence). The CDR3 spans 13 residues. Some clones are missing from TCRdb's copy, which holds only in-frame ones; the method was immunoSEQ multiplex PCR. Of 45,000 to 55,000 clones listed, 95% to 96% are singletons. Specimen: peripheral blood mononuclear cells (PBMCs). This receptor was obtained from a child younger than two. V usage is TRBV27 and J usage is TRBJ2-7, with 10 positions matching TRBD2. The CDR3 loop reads CASSETSGYEQYF. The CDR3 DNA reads TGTGCCAGCAGTGAGACTAGCGGGTACGAGCAGTACTTC.